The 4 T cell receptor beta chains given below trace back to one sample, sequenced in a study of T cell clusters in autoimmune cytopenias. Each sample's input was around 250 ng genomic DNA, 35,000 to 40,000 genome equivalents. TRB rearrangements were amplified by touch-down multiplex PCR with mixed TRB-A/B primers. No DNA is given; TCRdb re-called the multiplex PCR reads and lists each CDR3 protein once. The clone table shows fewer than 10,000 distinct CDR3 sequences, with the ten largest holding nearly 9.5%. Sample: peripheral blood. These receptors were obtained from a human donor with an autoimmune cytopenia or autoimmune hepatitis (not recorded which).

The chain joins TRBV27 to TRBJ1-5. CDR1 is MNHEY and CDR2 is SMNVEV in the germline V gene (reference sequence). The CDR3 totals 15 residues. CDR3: CASSRIRSGNQPQHF.

This chain's CDR3 is CASSSDLADNEQFF. V gene TRBV5-1 combines with J gene TRBJ2-1; TCRdb calls TRBD2, which cannot be checked without DNA. CDR1 SGHRS and CDR2 YFSETQ come from the germline V gene. The CDR3 is 14 amino acids.

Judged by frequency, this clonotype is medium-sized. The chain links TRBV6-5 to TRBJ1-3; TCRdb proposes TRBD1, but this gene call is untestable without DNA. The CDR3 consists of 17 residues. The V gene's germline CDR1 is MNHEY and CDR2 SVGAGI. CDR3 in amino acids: CASSQKVRGSDGNTIYF.

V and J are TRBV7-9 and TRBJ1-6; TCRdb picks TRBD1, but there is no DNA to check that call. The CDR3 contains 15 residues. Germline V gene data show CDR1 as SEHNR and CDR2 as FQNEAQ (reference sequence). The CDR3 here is CASASGGSRNSPLHF.